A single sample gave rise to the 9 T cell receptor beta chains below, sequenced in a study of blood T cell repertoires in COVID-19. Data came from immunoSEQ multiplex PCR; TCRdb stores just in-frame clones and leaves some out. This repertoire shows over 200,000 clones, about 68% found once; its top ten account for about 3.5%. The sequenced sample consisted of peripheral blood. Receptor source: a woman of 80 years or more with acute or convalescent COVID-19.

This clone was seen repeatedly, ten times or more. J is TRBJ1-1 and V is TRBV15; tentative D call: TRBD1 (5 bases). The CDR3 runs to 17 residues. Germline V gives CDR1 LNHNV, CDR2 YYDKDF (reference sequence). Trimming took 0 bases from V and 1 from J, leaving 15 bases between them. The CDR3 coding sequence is TGTGCCACCAGCAGAGATTACGGAGGGGCCGGGAACACTGAAGCTTTCTTT. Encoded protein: CATSRDYGGAGNTEAFF.

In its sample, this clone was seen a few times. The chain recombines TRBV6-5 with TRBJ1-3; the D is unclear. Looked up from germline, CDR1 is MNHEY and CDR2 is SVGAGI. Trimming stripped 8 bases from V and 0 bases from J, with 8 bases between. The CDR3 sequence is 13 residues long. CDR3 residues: CASVPSSGNTIYF. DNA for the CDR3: TGTGCCAGCGTCCCCTCCTCTGGAAACACCATATATTTT.

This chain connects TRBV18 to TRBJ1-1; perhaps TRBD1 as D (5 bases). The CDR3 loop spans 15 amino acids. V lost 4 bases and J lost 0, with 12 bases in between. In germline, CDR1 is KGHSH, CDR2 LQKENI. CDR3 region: CASSQTGGVNTEAFF. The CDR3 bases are TGTGCCAGCTCACAGACGGGAGGGGTGAACACTGAAGCTTTCTTT.

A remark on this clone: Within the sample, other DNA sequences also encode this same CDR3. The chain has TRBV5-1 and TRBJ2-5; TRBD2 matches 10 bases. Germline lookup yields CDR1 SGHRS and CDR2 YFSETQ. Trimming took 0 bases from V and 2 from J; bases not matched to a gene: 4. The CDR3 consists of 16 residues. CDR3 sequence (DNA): TGCGCCAGCAGCTTGGGGCCTAGCGGGGGACAAGAGACCCAGTACTTC. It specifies CASSLGPSGGQETQYF.

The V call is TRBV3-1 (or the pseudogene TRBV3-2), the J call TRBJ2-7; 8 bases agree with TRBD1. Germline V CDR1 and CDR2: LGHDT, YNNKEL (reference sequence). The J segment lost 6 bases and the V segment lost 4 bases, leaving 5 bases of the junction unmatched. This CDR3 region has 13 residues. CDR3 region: CASSLQGASEQYF. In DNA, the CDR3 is TGTGCCAGCAGCCTTCAGGGGGCGAGCGAGCAGTACTTC.

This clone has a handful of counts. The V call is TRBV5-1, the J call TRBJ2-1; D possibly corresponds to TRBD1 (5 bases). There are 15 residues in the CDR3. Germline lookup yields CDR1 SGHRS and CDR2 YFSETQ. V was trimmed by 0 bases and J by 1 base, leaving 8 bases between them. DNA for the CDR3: TGCGCCAGCAGCTTGGAGCCAGGGTCCTACAATGAGCAGTTCTTC. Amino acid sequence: CASSLEPGSYNEQFF. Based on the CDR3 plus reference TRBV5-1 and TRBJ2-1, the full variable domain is KAGVTQTPRYLIKTRGQQVTLSCSPISGHRSVSWYQQTPGQGLQFLFEYFSETQRNKGNFPGRFSGRQFSNSRSEMNVSTLELGDSALYLCASSLEPGSYNEQFFGPGTRLTVL.

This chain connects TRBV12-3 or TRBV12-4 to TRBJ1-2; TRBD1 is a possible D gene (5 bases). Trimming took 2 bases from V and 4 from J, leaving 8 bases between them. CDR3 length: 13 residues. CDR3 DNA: TGTGCCAGCAGTTTACTGGGGGGCTATGGCTACACCTTC. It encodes CASSLLGGYGYTF.

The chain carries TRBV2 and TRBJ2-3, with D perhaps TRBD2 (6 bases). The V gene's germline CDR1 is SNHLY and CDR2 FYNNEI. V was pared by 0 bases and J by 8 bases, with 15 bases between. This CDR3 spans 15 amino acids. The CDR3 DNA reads TGTGCCAGCAGTGAAGCGCGCGGGGTCCCGGGTACGCAGTATTTT. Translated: CASSEARGVPGTQYF.

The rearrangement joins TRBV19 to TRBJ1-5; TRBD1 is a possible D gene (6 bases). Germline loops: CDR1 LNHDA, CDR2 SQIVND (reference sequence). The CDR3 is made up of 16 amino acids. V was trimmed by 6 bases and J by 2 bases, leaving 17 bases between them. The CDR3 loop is CASSDPYRAGNQPQHF. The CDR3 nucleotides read TGTGCCAGTAGCGATCCCTACAGGGCTGGCAATCAGCCCCAGCATTTT.